What follows are 4 T cell receptor beta chains derived from one specimen sequenced in a study of blood T cells in healthy people across ages. Then a second PCR, running about 6 to 12 cycles, was carried out with a sample-barcoded 5' primer and a J-beta primer mix. Via MiXCR, TCRdb re-called the 5' RACE reads, giving one row per CDR3 protein. The data show roughly 800,000 distinct CDR3 sequences, with about 62% seen just once and about 20% held by the top ten. Input material: blood. The receptors originated from a man aged 30 to 39 in good health.

The genes are TRBV20-1 and TRBJ2-1, with D possibly being TRBD1 or TRBD2 (5 bases each). Trimming removed 8 bases from V and 5 bases from J, with 22 bases in between. Germline assignment: CDR1 DFQATT and CDR2 SNEGSKA (reference sequence). The CDR3 totals 15 residues. CDR3 loop: CSHSVPRGLDNEQFF. Here the CDR3 DNA reads TGCAGTCACTCGGTCCCTCGGGGCCTGGACAATGAGCAGTTCTTC.

This clonotype is a singleton in its sample. The chain has TRBV12-5 and TRBJ2-5; D perhaps matches TRBD1 (5 bases). CDR3 length equals 13 residues. The germline gives CDR1 LGHNT, CDR2 FRNRAP. V gave up 6 bases and J gave up 2 bases, with 10 bases separating them. The CDR3 loop reads CASGPTVQETQYF. The CDR3 coding sequence is TGTGCTAGTGGCCCGACAGTACAAGAGACCCAGTACTTC.

This clonotype was counted many times. The CDR3 DNA follows: TGTGCCAGCTCACTGGGGGCCCAAACCTACGAGCAGTACTTC. Translation gives CASSLGAQTYEQYF. The chain is built from TRBV18 and TRBJ2-7; the D gene is possibly TRBD1 (6 bases). Trimming stripped 4 bases from V and 2 bases from J, with 12 bases between. CDR1 is KGHSH and CDR2 is LQKENI in the germline V gene. The CDR3 runs to 14 residues.

The chain combines TRBV7-9 with TRBJ1-4; D call uncertain. V lost 1 base to trimming and J lost 5 bases, with 11 bases between them. CDR3 length: 15 amino acids. Per germline, CDR1 SEHNR and CDR2 FQNEAQ (reference sequence). The CDR3 sequence is CASSLGSRGNEKLFF. DNA for the CDR3: TGTGCCAGCAGCTTAGGGTCCCGAGGAAATGAAAAACTGTTTTTT.